This record looks at one T cell receptor beta chain sequence and its context. The junction and the germline gene differ at one end; a read error may be behind it. This same CDR3 is encoded by further DNA sequences in the sample. These data come from a study of cytomegalovirus exposure and HLA in healthy donors. PCR used 60 Vbeta primers and 13 Jbeta primers. Only in-frame clones appear in the TCRdb table, and some are missing; sequencing was by immunoSEQ multiplex PCR. Among 150,000 to 200,000 clones, about 59% were seen once, and the ten largest hold over 2.5%. CDR1 is MNHEY and CDR2 is SMNVEV in the germline V gene (reference sequence). This CDR3 is built from 13 residues.

V is TRBV27 and J is TRBJ1-4; 10 nucleotides line up with TRBD1. The clonotype comes from a man aged 35 to 55 in good health and CMV-seronegative. Sequenced input: PBMCs. The CDR3 protein is CATWGGTGDKLFF. CDR3 in DNA: TGCGCCACCTGGGGCGGGACAGGGGACAAACTGTTTTTT.